This T cell receptor (beta chain) was sequenced during a study of blood T cell repertoires in COVID-19. The wider study: Spain, Italy and the United States supplied samples that represented acute and convalescent COVID-19. T cells, B-cell-depleted T cells, or PBMCs provided the cDNA or gDNA that served as material.

Germline V gene sequence: CDR1 KGHSH, CDR2 LQKENI. The CDR3 contains 15 residues. Trimming cost V 1 base and J 2 bases; bases outside gene matches: 2. Original methodology: Researchers report that nucleated cell counts were estimated from reference gene primer amplification. TCRdb keeps only in-frame clones here, not all; method: immunoSEQ multiplex PCR. That table furnishes V, J and clone size, whereas the DNA furnished D and trimming. In the table there are 150,000 to 200,000 clones, approximately 91% of which are singletons. This clone has a handful of counts. What was sequenced was peripheral blood. The sequence was collected from a man between 45 and 60 years old with acute or convalescent COVID-19. The rearrangement joins TRBV18 to TRBJ1-3; 7 bases align to TRBD1. The CDR3 DNA reads TGTGCCAGCTCACCACGACAGGGAACTGGAAACACCATATATTTT. Translation gives CASSPRQGTGNTIYF.